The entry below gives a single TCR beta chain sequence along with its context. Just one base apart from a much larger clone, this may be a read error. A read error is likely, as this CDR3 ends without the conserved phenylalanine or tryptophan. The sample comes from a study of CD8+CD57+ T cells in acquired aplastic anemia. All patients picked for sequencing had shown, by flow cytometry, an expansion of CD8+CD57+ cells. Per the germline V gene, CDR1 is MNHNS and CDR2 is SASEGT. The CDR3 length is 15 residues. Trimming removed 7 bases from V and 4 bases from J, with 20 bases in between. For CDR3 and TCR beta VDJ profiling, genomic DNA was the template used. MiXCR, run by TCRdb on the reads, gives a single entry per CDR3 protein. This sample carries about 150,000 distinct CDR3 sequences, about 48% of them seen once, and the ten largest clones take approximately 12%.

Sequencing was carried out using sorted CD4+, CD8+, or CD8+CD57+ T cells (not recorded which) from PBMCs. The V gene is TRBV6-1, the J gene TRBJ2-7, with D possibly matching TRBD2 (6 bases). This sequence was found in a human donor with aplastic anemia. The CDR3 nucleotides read TGTGCCAGCAATCCCGGGAGAGTCGAGAGGTACGAGCAGTACCTC. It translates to CASNPGRVERYEQYL.